The 15 T cell receptor beta chains in this list originate from one sample, sequenced in a study of PD-1 blockade in classical Hodgkin lymphoma. Relapse was seen in all patients after autologous stem cell transplantation, and brentuximab vedotin exposure was variable. The data were produced by immunoSEQ multiplex PCR, yet TCRdb's version contains in-frame clones alone and is incomplete. The sample includes about 19,000 clones, roughly 83% of them seen just once. This specimen was peripheral blood mononuclear cells (PBMCs), taken at baseline. The receptors derive from a human donor with classical Hodgkin lymphoma.

The chain employs TRBV6-5 and TRBJ1-6; D not resolved. In germline, CDR1 is MNHEY, CDR2 SVGAGI. V lost 6 bases and J 7 bases, leaving 10 bases between the germline ends. The CDR3 consists of 13 residues. In nucleotides, the CDR3 is TGTGCCAGCAGGGGAGAAGTCAATTCACCCCTCCACTTT. It codes for CASRGEVNSPLHF.

This chain links TRBV7-3 with TRBJ2-7; 8 bases agree with TRBD1. Germline V gives CDR1 SGHTA, CDR2 FQGTGA. With V trimmed by 2 bases and J by 3 bases, 3 bases remained unmatched. The CDR3 has 14 residues. CDR3 protein: CASSLGGTGYEQYF. In DNA, the CDR3 is TGTGCCAGCAGCTTAGGGGGGACAGGCTACGAGCAGTACTTC.

The chain combines TRBV19 with TRBJ1-2; tentative D call: TRBD1 (6 bases). Trimming removed 1 base at V and 5 bases at J, with 14 bases between. Germline lookup yields CDR1 LNHDA and CDR2 SQIVND (reference sequence). The CDR3 sequence is 15 residues long. CDR3 protein: CASSIAFRTAYGYTF. The CDR3 nucleotides read TGTGCCAGTAGTATAGCCTTCCGGACAGCTTATGGCTACACCTTC.

By proportion, this clone is medium-sized (0.01 to 0.1%). This chain uses TRBV11-2 with TRBJ2-3; D call uncertain. The V and J ends lost 4 bases and 2 bases respectively, with 7 bases between them. This CDR3 region has 13 residues. Germline V gene lookup returns CDR1 SGHAT and CDR2 FQNNGV. The CDR3 bases are TGTGCCAGCAGCTCAGGAATCACAGATACGCAGTATTTT. Amino acid sequence: CASSSGITDTQYF.

The CDR3 DNA reads TGTGCCAGCAGCGCCCGGGACAGGCCCAACACTGAAGCTTTCTTT. Amino acid sequence: CASSARDRPNTEAFF. The chain uses TRBV7-9 and TRBJ1-1, with TRBD1 matching 8 bases. In germline, CDR1 is SEHNR, CDR2 FQNEAQ (reference sequence). This CDR3 has 15 residues. Trimming took 5 bases from V and 2 from J; bases not matched to a gene: 7.

The rearrangement uses TRBV27 and TRBJ1-3; no clear D gene. The germline gives CDR1 MNHEY, CDR2 SMNVEV (reference sequence). V was clipped by 3 bases and J by 4 bases, with 7 bases between them. This CDR3 is 13 amino acids long. For the CDR3, the DNA is TGTGCCAGCAGTTTCAACTCGGGAAACACCATATATTTT. It specifies CASSFNSGNTIYF.

This sequence joins TRBV7-2 and TRBJ2-7; D is undetermined. CDR3 length: 17 residues. Germline CDR1 SGHTA, CDR2 FQGNSA. Between the trimmed V and J ends, which lost 5 bases and 0 bases, there was a span of 20 bases. As DNA, the CDR3 is TGTGCCAGCAGCCCAGCCCCCAAAGGCAGCAGCTCCTACGAGCAGTACTTC. Translation: CASSPAPKGSSSYEQYF.

There are a few counts of this clone. The chain links TRBV9 to TRBJ2-1; 9 positions match TRBD2. The CDR3 extends over 17 amino acids. J lost 4 bases, V lost 7 bases, and 15 bases had no gene match. Germline CDR1 reads SGDLS; CDR2 reads YYNGEE. The CDR3, as DNA: TGTGCCAGCGCGCCAGGCATCCTCAGCGGGGGGTACAATGAGCAGTTCTTC. Its translation: CASAPGILSGGYNEQFF.

This clone was counted a single time. V usage is TRBV6-4 and J usage is TRBJ2-1, with TRBD2 matching 9 bases. The CDR3 extends over 16 amino acids. The J segment lost 3 bases and the V segment lost 3 bases, leaving 6 bases of the junction unmatched. Germline CDR1 and CDR2: MRHNA and SNTAGT. CDR3 sequence reads: CASSESAGGRYNEQFF. CDR3 bases: TGTGCCAGCAGTGAAAGCGCGGGGGGGCGCTACAATGAGCAGTTCTTC.

V usage is TRBV28 and J usage is TRBJ1-2; tentatively, D is TRBD1 (6 bases). Germline CDR1 reads MDHEN; CDR2 reads SYDVKM. V was cut by 3 bases and J by 7 bases, with 12 bases left in between. The CDR3 is 13 amino acids. CDR3 region: CASSLQGGFGYTF. CDR3 in DNA: TGTGCCAGCAGTTTGCAAGGGGGTTTTGGCTACACCTTC.

The chain joins TRBV28 to TRBJ2-5; D is unclear. The germline V gene encodes CDR1 MDHEN and CDR2 SYDVKM. The CDR3 contains 12 residues. V was clipped by 6 bases and J by 4 bases, with 9 bases between them. The CDR3 spells CASSPTLETQYF. Here the CDR3 DNA reads TGTGCCAGCAGCCCGACTCTAGAGACCCAGTACTTC.

This chain joins TRBV5-1 and TRBJ1-6; D remains ambiguous. CDR1 is SGHRS, CDR2 YFSETQ, per germline. Trimming left V 5 bases short and J 7 bases short, with 13 bases between. This CDR3 contains 14 residues. CDR3 sequence reads: CASSPDPTNSPLHF. For the CDR3, the DNA is TGCGCCAGCAGTCCCGACCCCACGAATTCACCCCTCCACTTT.

The chain joins TRBV2 to TRBJ2-2, with a weak D call TRBD1 (5 bases). Germline CDR1 SNHLY, CDR2 FYNNEI. The V end lost 6 bases, the J end lost 6 bases, and 8 bases lay between the germline ends. This CDR3 is 12 amino acids long. Here the CDR3 reads CASRWGSGELFF. CDR3 coding DNA: TGTGCCAGCAGATGGGGCTCCGGGGAGCTGTTTTTT.

CDR3 protein: CASSKLQGNEQFF. Written as DNA, the CDR3 is TGTGCCAGCAGCAAATTACAGGGCAATGAGCAGTTCTTC. The chain links TRBV7-2 to TRBJ2-1, with a possible D match to TRBD1 (6 bases). Between the trimmed V and J ends, which lost 5 bases and 6 bases, there was a span of 11 bases. This CDR3 has 13 residues. Germline values: CDR1 SGHTA, CDR2 FQGNSA.

This chain uses TRBV7-2 with TRBJ1-2; D is unresolved. CDR3 length: 14 residues. Germline V lookup: CDR1 SGHTA, CDR2 FQGNSA. Trimming took off 1 base at V and 4 bases at J, with 10 bases between the two ends. The CDR3 DNA is TGTGCCAGCAGCTTAGGGGTCTGGCTCTATGGCTACACCTTC. Residues: CASSLGVWLYGYTF.